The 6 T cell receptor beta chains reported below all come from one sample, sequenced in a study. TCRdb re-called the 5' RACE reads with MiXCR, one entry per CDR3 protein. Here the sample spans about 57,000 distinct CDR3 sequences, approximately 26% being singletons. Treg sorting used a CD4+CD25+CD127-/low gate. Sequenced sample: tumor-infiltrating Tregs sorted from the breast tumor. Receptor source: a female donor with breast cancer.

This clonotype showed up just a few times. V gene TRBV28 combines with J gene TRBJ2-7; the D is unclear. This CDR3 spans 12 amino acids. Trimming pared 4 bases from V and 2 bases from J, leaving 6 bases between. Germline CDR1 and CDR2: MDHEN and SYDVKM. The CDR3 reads CASSSVTYEQYF. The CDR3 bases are TGTGCCAGCAGTTCGGTTACCTACGAGCAGTACTTC.

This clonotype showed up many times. The CDR3 protein is CASSVRALPAFF. CDR3 nucleotides: TGTGCCAGTAGCGTCCGGGCTTTGCCGGCTTTCTTT. The V call is TRBV19, the J call TRBJ1-1; no clear D. The CDR3 loop spans 12 amino acids. Trimming removed 6 bases at V and 11 bases at J, with 16 bases between. Germline CDR1 reads LNHDA; CDR2 reads SQIVND (reference sequence).

The CDR3 DNA reads as TGCGCCAGCAGCCAAGGTGTCACCGCCTACGAGCAGTACTTC. It codes for CASSQGVTAYEQYF. The rearrangement links TRBV4-3 to TRBJ2-7; D remains ambiguous. Germline V lookup: CDR1 LGHNA, CDR2 YSLEER. With 1 base removed from V and 2 bases from J, the gap between germline ends came to 9 bases. This CDR3 has 14 amino acids.

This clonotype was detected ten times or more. The CDR3 loop reads CSALAGAAGPLTLVNTEAFF. The DNA of the CDR3 is TGCAGTGCTTTGGCAGGGGCGGCCGGGCCTCTGACTTTAGTGAACACTGAAGCTTTCTTT. The chain carries TRBV20-1 and TRBJ1-1; tentatively, D is TRBD1 (6 bases). This CDR3 has 20 residues. Trimming took 5 bases from V and 0 from J, leaving 31 bases between them. Germline V lookup: CDR1 DFQATT, CDR2 SNEGSKA (reference sequence).

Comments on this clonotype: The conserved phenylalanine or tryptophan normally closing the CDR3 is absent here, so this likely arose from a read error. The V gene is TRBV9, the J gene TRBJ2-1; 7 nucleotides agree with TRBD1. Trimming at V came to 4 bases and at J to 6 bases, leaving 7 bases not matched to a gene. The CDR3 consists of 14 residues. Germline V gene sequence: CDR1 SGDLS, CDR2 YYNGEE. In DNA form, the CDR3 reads TGTGCCAGCAGCCTTATCCCAGGGGGCAATGAGCAGTTCCTC. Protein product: CASSLIPGGNEQFL.

Here the CDR3 reads CALTGFEREKLFF. The CDR3 bases are TGTGCATTGACGGGGTTTGAGCGTGAAAAACTGTTTTTT. The chain joins TRBV30 to TRBJ1-4; D gene uncertain. Germline lookup yields CDR1 GTSNPN and CDR2 SVGIG (reference sequence). The CDR3 runs 13 residues.